The sequence of this TCR beta chain was determined in a study of early T cells in non-severe SARS-CoV-2 infection. Looking at the study overall: Bulk RNA from unsorted whole blood was sequenced; chains were unpaired. Study-wide results and caveats: Matching with VDJdb favored anti-spike CD8 responses (missing private and CD4 specificities).

Ten or more counts support this clonotype. The target antigen is unknown. The CDR3 has 14 residues. V was trimmed by 3 bases and J by 10 bases, leaving 13 bases between them. Individual cDNA molecules were tagged with unique molecular identifiers. Via MiXCR, TCRdb re-called the 5' RACE reads, giving one row per CDR3 protein. The sample holds more than 65,000 distinct CDR3 sequences, approximately 13% seen once. Input material: whole blood. The rearrangement uses TRBV12-3 or TRBV12-4 and TRBJ1-6; a possible D gene is TRBD1 (5 bases). This receptor was obtained from an adult who was a healthcare worker with PCR-confirmed SARS-CoV-2 infection or an uninfected control (not recorded which). Written as DNA, the CDR3 is TGTGCCAGCAGTTTCCGGGCCAGACAGTCACCCCTCCACTTT. As protein: CASSFRARQSPLHF.